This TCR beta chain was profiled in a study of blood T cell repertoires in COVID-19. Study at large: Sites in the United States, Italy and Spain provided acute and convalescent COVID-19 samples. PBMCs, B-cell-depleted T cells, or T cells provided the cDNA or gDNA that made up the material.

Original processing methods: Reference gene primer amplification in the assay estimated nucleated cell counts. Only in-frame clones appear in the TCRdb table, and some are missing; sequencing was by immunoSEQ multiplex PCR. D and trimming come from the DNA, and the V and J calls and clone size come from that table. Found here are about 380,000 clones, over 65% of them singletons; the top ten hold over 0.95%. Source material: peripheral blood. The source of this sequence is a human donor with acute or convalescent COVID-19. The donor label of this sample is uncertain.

In DNA form, the CDR3 reads TGTGCCAGCAGTCTTCACGGGGCAGGGGTCCTTCCTGTCCCCCTCCACTTT. It encodes CASSLHGAGVLPVPLHF. This chain connects TRBV6-6 to TRBJ1-6, with a tentative D call TRBD1 (6 bases). This CDR3 spans 17 amino acids. V gave up 5 bases and J gave up 13 bases, with 27 bases separating them. CDR1 is MNHNY, CDR2 SVGAGI, per germline (reference sequence).